This T cell receptor (beta chain) was sequenced during a study of blood T cell repertoires in COVID-19. Study at large: Sites across the United States, Italy and Spain contributed samples from acute and convalescent COVID-19.

Original analysis: Researchers report that nucleated cell counts were estimated from reference gene primer amplification. TCRdb's copy holds only in-frame clones and misses some; the assay was immunoSEQ multiplex PCR. That table supplies the V and J calls and clone size; D and trimming were determined from the DNA. The sample shows around 280,000 clones, about nine tenths of them seen only once. This CDR3 spans 16 amino acids. CDR1 is WSHSY and CDR2 is SAAADI in the germline V gene. V lost 6 bases, J lost 4 bases, and 11 bases stayed unmatched. This clone was counted a single time. The chain joins TRBV10-2 to TRBJ2-5, with TRBD2 matching 10 bases. This receptor was identified in a woman under 40 with COVID-19, enrolled during active disease. The specimen sequenced was peripheral blood. The CDR3 coding sequence is TGCGCCAGCAGCGGAGCGGGAGGGCCCTTAGCAGAGACCCAGTACTTC. Translated, it gives CASSGAGGPLAETQYF.